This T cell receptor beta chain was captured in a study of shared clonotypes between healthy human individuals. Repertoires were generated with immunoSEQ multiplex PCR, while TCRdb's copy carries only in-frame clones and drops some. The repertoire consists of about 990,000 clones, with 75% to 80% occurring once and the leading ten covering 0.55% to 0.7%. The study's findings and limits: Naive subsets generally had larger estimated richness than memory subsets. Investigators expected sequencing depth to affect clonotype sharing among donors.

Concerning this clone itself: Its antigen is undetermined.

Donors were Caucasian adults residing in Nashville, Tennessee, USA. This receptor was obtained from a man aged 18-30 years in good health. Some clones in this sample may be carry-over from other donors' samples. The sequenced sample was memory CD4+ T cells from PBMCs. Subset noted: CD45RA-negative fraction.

CDR3: CASSLLSSGRVNEQFF. As DNA, the CDR3 is TGTGCCAGCAGCCTACTTTCCAGCGGGAGGGTTAATGAGCAGTTCTTC. The chain has TRBV7-2 and TRBJ2-1; 10 bases align to TRBD2. J was trimmed by 7 bases and V by 5 bases; bases with no gene match: 11. Looked up from germline, CDR1 is SGHTA and CDR2 is FQGNSA. CDR3 length equals 16 residues.